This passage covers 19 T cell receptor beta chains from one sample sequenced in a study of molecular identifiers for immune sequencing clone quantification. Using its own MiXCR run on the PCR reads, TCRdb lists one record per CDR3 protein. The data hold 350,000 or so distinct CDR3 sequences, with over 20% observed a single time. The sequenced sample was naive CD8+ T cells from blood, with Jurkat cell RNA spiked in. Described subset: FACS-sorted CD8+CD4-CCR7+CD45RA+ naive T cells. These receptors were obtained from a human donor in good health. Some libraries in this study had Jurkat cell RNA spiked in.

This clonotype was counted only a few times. The chain's CDR3 is CSARAGGETSTDTQYF. The CDR3 DNA reads as TGCAGTGCTAGAGCGGGGGGCGAAACTAGCACAGATACGCAGTATTTT. The rearrangement joins TRBV20-1 to TRBJ2-3; D might be TRBD2 (7 bases). The CDR3 is made up of 16 amino acids. V dropped 1 base and J dropped 0 bases, with 14 bases sitting between them. In germline, CDR1 is DFQATT, CDR2 SNEGSKA (reference sequence).

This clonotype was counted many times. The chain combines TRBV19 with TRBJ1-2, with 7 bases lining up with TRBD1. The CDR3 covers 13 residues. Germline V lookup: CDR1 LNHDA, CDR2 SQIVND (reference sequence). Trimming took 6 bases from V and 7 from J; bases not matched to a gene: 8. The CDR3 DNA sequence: TGTGCCAGTAGAACCGGGACAGTTGTTGGCTACACCTTC. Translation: CASRTGTVVGYTF.

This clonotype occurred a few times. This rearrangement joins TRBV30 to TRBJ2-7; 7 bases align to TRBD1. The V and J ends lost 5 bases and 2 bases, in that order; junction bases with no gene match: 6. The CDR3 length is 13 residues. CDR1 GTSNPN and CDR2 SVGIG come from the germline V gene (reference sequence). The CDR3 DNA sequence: TGTGCCTGGGAGACAGGGTTAACCTACGAGCAGTACTTC. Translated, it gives CAWETGLTYEQYF.

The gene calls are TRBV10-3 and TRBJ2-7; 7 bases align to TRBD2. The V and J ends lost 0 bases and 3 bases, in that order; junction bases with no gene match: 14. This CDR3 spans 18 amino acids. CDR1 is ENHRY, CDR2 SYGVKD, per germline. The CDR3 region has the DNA TGTGCCATCAGTGAGTCGGAGGAGGGAGGGACCTATAACTACGAGCAGTACTTC. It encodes CAISESEEGGTYNYEQYF.

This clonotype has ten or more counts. CDR3 DNA sequence: TGTGCCACCAGTGCCGGCTGGGGACGGGACTACAATGAGCAGTTCTTC. Its translation is CATSAGWGRDYNEQFF. The rearrangement uses TRBV24-1 and TRBJ2-1; either TRBD1 or TRBD2 may supply D (5 bases each). Germline values: CDR1 KGHDR, CDR2 SFDVKD. This CDR3 spans 16 amino acids. Trimming took off 5 bases at V and 3 bases at J, with 16 bases between the two ends.

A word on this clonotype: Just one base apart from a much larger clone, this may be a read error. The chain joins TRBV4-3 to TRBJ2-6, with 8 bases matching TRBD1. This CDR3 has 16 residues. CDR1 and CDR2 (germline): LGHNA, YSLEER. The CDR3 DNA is TGCGTCAGCAGCCAAGACAGGGGATATGGGGCCAACGTCCTGACTTTC. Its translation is CVSSQDRGYGANVLTF.

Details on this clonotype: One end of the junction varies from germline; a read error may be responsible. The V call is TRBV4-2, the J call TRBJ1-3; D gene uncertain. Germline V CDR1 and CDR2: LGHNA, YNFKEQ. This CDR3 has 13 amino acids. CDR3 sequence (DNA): TGTGCCAGCAACCAAGGCTTTGGAAACACCATATATTTT. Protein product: CASNQGFGNTIYF.

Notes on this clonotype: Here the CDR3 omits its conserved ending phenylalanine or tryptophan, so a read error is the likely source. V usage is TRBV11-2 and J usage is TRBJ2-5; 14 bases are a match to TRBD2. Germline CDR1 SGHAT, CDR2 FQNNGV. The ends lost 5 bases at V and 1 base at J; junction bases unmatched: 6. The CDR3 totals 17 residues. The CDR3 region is CASSHGTSGGPQETQYL. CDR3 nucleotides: TGTGCCAGCAGCCATGGGACTAGCGGGGGCCCCCAAGAGACCCAGTACCTC.

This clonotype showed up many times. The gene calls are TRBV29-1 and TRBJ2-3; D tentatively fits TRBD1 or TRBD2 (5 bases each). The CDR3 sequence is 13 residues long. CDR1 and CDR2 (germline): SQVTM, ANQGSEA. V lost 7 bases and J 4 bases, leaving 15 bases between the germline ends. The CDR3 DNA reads TGCAGCGCCCGGGGAATGGGGCCAGATACGCAGTATTTT. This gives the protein CSARGMGPDTQYF.

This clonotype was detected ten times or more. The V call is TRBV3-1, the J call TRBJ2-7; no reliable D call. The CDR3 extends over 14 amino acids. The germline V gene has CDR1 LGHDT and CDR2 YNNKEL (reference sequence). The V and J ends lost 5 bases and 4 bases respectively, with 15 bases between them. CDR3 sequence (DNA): TGTGCCAGCAGCATTGTTAGGGCCCCTTACGAGCAGTACTTC. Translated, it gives CASSIVRAPYEQYF.

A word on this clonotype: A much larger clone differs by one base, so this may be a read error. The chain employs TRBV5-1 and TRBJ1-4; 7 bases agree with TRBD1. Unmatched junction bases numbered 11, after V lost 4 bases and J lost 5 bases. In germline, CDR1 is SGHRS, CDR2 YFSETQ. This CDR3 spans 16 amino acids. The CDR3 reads CASSPLGQDGNEKLFF. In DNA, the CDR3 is TGCGCCAGCAGCCCCCTTGGACAGGATGGCAATGAAAAACTGTTTTTT.

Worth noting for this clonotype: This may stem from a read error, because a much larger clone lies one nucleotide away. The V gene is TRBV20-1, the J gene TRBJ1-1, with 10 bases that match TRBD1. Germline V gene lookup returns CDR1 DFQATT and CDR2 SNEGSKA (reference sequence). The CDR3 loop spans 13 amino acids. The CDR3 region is CSVRVGTGAEAFF. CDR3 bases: TGCAGTGTTAGAGTGGGGACAGGGGCTGAAGCTTTCTTT.

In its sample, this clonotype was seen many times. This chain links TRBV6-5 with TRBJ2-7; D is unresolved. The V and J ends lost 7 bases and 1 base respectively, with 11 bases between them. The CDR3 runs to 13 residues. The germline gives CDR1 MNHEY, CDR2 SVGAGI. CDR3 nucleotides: TGTGCCAGCACTCTGGGGTGGTCCTACGAGCAGTACTTC. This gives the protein CASTLGWSYEQYF.

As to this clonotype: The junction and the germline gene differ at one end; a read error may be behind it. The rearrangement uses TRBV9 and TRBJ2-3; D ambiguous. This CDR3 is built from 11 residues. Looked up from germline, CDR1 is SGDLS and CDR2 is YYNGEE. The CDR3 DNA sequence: TGTGCCAGCAGCCCCGGAGATATGCAGTATTTT. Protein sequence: CASSPGDMQYF.

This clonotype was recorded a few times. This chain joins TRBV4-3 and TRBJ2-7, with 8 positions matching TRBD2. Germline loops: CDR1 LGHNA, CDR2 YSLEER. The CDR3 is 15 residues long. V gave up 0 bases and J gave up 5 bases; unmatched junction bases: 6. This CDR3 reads CASSQDGTRVHEQYF. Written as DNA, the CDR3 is TGCGCCAGCAGCCAAGACGGGACTAGGGTCCACGAGCAGTACTTC.

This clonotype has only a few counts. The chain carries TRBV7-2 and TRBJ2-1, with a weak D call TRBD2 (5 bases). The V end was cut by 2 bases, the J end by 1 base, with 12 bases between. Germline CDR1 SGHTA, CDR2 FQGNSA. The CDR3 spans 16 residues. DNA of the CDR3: TGTGCCAGCAGCTTACTAGCTCCGACGTCCTACAATGAGCAGTTCTTC. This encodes CASSLLAPTSYNEQFF.

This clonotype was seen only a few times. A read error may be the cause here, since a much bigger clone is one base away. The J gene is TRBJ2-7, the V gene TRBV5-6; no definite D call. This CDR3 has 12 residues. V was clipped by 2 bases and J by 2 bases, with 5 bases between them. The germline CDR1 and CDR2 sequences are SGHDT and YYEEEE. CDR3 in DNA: TGTGCCAGCAGCTTCACCACCTACGAGCAGTACTTC. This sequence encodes CASSFTTYEQYF. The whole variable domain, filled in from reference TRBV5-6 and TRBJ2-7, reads DAGVTQSPTHLIKTRGQQVTLRCSPKSGHDTVSWYQQALGQGPQFIFQYYEEEERQRGNFPDRFSGHQFPNYSSELNVNALLLGDSALYLCASSFTTYEQYFGPGTRLTVT.

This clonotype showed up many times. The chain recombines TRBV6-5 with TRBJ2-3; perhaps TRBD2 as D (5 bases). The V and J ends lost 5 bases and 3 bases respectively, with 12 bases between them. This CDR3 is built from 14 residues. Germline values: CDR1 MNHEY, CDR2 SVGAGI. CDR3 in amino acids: CASSERKVTDTQYF. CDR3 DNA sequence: TGTGCCAGCAGTGAGCGGAAGGTGACAGATACGCAGTATTTT.

The CDR3 sequence is CASTPGTSSGANVLTF. CDR3 nucleotide sequence: TGTGCCAGCACCCCCGGAACGAGCTCTGGGGCCAACGTCCTGACTTTC. This chain joins TRBV12-3 or TRBV12-4 and TRBJ2-6, with D uncertain. V lost 7 bases and J 0 bases, leaving 13 bases between the germline ends. The CDR3 has 16 amino acids.